This T cell receptor beta chain was observed in a study of cytomegalovirus exposure and HLA in healthy donors. Study-level findings and limits: The tendency of first-cohort TCR clusters to co-occur in the approximately 110 validation repertoires was identified by a subsequent analysis.

Germline V gene sequence: CDR1 SGHRS, CDR2 YFSETQ. There are 16 residues in the CDR3. The ends lost 4 bases at V and 2 bases at J; junction bases unmatched: 11. Produced via immunoSEQ multiplex PCR; TCRdb's table is partial and in-frame only. The sample carries 150,000 to 200,000 clones, roughly 84% recorded once. Turning to this clone: Antigen: not known.

This sequence was found in a woman under 30 in good health and CMV-seropositive. V is TRBV5-1 and J is TRBJ2-7, with 8 bases that match TRBD1. Source material: PBMCs. The CDR3 here is CASSHAAGTGTYEQYF. DNA of the CDR3: TGCGCCAGCAGCCACGCAGCCGGGACAGGAACCTACGAGCAGTACTTC.